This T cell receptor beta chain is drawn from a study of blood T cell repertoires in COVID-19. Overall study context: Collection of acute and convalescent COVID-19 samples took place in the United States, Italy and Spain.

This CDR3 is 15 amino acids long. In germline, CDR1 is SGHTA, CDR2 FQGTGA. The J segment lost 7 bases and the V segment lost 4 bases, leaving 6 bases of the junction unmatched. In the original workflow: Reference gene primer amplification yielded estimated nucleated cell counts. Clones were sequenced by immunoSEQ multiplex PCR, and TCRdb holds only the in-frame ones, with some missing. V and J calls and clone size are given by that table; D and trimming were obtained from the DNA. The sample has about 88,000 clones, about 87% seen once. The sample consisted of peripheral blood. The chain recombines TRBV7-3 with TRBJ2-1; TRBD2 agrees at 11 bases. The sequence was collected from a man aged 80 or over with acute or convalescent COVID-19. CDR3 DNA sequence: TGTGCCAGCAGCTCCCTGGTAGCGGGGGGGAATGAGCAGTTCTTC. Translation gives CASSSLVAGGNEQFF.